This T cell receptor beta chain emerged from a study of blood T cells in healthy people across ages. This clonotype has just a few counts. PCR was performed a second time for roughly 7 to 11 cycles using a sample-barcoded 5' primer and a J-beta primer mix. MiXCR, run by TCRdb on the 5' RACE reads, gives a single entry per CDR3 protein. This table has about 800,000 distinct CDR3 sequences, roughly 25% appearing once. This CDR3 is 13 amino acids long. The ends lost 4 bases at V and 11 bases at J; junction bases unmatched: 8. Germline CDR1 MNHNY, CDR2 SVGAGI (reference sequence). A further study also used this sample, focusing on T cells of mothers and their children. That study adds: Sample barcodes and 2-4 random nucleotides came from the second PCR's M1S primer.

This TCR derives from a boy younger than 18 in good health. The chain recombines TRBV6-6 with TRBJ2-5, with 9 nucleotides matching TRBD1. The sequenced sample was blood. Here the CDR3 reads CASSSGTGLGQYF. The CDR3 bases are TGTGCCAGCAGTTCCGGGACAGGGTTAGGGCAGTACTTC.